The sequence of this TCR beta chain was determined in a study of blood T cells in healthy people across ages. A second about 7 to 11 cycle PCR used barcoded and J-beta primers. TCRdb analysed the 5' RACE reads with MiXCR anew, one entry per CDR3 protein. Among around 620,000 distinct CDR3 sequences listed, 25% to 30% were seen once. V was clipped by 4 bases and J by 2 bases, with 4 bases between them. CDR3 length: 12 residues. Germline loops: CDR1 MNHEY, CDR2 SMNVEV (reference sequence). This clonotype was observed many times. The clonotype originates from a woman in her 70s in good health. Material: blood. The chain links TRBV27 to TRBJ2-3, with unresolved D. In nucleotides, the CDR3 is TGTGCCAGCAGTTCCCACACAGATACGCAGTATTTT. The encoded protein is CASSSHTDTQYF.